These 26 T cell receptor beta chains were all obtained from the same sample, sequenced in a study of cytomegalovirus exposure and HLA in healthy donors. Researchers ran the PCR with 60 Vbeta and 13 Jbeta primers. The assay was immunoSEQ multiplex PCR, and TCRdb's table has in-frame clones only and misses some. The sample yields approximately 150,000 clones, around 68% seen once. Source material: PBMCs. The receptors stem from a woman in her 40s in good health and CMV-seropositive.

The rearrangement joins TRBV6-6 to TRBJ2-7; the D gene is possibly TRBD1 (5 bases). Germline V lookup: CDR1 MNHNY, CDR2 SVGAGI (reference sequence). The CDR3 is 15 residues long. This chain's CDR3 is CATGEASRVSYEQYF. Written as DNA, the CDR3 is TGTGCTACAGGAGAGGCGTCAAGAGTCTCCTACGAGCAGTACTTC.

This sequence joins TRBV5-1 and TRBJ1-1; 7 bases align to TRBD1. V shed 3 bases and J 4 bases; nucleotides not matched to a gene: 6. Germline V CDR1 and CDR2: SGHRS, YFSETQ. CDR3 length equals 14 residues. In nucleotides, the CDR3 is TGCGCCAGCAGCTCGAGAACAGGGGTCACTGAAGCTTTCTTT. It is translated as CASSSRTGVTEAFF.

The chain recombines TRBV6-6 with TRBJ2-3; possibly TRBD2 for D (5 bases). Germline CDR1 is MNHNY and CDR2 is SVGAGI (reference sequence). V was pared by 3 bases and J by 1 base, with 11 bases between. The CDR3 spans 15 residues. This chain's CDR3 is CASSYGISGTDTQYF. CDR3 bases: TGTGCCAGCAGTTATGGAATTAGCGGCACAGATACGCAGTATTTT.

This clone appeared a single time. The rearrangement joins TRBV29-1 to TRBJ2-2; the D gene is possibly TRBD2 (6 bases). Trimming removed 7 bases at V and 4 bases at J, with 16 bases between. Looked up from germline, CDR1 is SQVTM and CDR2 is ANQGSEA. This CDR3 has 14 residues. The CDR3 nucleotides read TGCAGCGGAAACTACGGGAGCGGCACCGGGGAGCTGTTTTTT. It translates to CSGNYGSGTGELFF.

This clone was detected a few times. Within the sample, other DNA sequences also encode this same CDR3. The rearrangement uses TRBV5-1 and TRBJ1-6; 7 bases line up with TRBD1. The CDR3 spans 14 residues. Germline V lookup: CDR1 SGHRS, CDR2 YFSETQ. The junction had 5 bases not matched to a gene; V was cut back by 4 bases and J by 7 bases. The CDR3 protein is CASSPGTENSPLHF. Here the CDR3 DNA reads TGCGCCAGCAGCCCCGGGACAGAAAATTCACCCCTCCACTTT.

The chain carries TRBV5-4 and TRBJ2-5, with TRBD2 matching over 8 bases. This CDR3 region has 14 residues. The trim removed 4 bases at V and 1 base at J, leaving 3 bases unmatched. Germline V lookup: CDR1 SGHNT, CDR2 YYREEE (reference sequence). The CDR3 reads CASSQRGTQETQYF. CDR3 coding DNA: TGTGCCAGCAGCCAGCGGGGGACCCAAGAGACCCAGTACTTC.

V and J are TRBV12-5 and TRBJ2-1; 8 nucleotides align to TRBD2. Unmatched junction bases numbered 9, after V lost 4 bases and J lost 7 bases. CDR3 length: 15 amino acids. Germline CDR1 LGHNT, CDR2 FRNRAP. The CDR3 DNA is TGTGCTAGTGGTTGGGGGGGACTAGGGGGGAATGAGCAGTTCTTC. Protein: CASGWGGLGGNEQFF.

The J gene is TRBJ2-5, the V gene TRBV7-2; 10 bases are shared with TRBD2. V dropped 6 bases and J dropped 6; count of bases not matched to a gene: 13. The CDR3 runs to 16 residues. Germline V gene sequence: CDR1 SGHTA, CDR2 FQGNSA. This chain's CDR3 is CASRSSPGLASKTQYF. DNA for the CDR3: TGTGCCAGCAGGTCCAGCCCGGGACTAGCGTCGAAGACCCAGTACTTC.

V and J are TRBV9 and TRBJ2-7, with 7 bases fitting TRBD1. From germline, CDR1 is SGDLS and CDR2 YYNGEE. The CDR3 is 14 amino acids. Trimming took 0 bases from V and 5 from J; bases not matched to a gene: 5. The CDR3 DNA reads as TGTGCCAGCAGCGTAGGAGACAGGGTCCACGAGCAGTACTTC. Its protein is CASSVGDRVHEQYF.

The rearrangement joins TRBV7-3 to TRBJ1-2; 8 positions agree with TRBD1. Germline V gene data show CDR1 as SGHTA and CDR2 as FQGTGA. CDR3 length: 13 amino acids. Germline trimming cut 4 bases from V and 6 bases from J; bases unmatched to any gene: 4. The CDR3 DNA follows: TGTGCCAGCAGCTCTAGACAGGGGCATGGCTACACCTTC. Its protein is CASSSRQGHGYTF.

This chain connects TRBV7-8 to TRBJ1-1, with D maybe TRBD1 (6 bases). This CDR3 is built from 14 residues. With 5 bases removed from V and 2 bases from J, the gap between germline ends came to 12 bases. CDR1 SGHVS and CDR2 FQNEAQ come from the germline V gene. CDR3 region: CASSRTDINTEAFF. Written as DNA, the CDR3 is TGTGCCAGCAGCCGGACAGATATAAACACTGAAGCTTTCTTT. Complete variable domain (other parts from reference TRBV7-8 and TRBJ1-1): GAGVSQSPRYKVAKRGQDVALRCDPISGHVSLFWYQQALGQGPEFLTYFQNEAQLDKSGLPSDRFFAERPEGSVSTLKIQRTQQEDSAVYLCASSRTDINTEAFFGQGTRLTVV.

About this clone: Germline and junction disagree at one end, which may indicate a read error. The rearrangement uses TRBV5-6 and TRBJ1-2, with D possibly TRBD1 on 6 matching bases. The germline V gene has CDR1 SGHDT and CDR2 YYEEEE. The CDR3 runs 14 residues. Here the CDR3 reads CASSPQGRYYGYPF. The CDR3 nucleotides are TGTGCCAGCAGCCCACAGGGACGGTACTATGGCTACCCCTTC. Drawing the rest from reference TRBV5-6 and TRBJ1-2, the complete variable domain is DAGVTQSPTHLIKTRGQQVTLRCSPKSGHDTVSWYQQALGQGPQFIFQYYEEEERQRGNFPDRFSGHQFPNYSSELNVNALLLGDSALYLCASSPQGRYYGYPFGSGTRLTVV.

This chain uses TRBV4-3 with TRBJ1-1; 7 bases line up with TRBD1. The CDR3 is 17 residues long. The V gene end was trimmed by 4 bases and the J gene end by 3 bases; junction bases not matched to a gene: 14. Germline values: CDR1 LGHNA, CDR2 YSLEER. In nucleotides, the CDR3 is TGCGCCAGCAGCCCTCGGGTTACCGGGACAGTCTACACTGAAGCTTTCTTT. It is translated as CASSPRVTGTVYTEAFF.

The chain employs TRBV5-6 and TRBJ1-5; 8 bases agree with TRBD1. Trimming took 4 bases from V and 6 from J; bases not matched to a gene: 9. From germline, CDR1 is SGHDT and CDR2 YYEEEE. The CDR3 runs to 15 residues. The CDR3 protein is CASSRTGFGGQPQHF. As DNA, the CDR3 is TGTGCCAGCAGCCGGACAGGGTTCGGCGGTCAGCCCCAGCATTTT.

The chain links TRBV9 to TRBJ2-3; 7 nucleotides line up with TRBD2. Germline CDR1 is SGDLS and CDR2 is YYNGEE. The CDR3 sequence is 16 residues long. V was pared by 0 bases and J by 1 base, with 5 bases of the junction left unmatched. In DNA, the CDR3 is TGTGCCAGCAGCGTAGCGGCTAGCGGAGGCACAGATACGCAGTATTTT. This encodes CASSVAASGGTDTQYF.

The CDR3 sequence is CASSLRSGANSRDHTQYF. The CDR3 DNA reads TGTGCCAGCAGCTTAAGAAGTGGGGCTAATAGCAGGGATCATACGCAGTATTTT. The chain couples TRBV7-2 to TRBJ2-3; a weak D match, TRBD1 (5 bases). This CDR3 has 18 residues. The germline gives CDR1 SGHTA, CDR2 FQGNSA. Trimming removed 2 bases at V and 7 bases at J, with 25 bases between.

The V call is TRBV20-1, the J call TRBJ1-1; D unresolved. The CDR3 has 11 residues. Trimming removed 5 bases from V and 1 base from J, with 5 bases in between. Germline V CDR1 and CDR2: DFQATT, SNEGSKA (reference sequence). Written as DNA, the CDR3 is TGCAGTGCTCTGAGGAACACTGAAGCTTTCTTT. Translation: CSALRNTEAFF.

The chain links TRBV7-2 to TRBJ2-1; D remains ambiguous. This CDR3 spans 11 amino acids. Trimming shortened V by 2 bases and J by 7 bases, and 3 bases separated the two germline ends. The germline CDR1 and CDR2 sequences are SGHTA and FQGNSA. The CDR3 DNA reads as TGTGCCAGCAGCTTAACAAATGAGCAGTTCTTC. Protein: CASSLTNEQFF. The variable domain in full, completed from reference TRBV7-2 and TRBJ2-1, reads GAGVSQSPSNKVTEKGKDVELRCDPISGHTALYWYRQSLGQGLEFLIYFQGNSAPDKSGLPSDRFSAERTGGSVSTLTIQRTQQEDSAVYLCASSLTNEQFFGPGTRLTVL.

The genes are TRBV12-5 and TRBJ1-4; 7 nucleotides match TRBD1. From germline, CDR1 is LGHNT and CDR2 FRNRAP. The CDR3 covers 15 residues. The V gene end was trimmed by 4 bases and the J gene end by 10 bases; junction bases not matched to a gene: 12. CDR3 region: CASGSPGQAYGKLFF. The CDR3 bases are TGTGCTAGTGGTTCGCCAGGACAGGCGTACGGAAAACTGTTTTTT.

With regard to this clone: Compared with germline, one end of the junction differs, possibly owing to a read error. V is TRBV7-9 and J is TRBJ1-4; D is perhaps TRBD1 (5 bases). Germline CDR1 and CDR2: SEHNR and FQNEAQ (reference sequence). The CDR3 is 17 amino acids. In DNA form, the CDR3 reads TGTTCCAGCAGCCCGGAGAGTGGGGCCCCAACTAATGAAAAACTGTTTTTT. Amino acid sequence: CSSSPESGAPTNEKLFF.

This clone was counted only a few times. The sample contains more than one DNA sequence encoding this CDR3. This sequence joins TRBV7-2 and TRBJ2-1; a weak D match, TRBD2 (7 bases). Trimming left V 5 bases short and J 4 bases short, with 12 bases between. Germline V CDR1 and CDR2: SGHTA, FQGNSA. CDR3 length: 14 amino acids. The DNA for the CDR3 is TGTGCCAGCAGCCCAGGGAGGGGGTACAATGAGCAGTTCTTC. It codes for CASSPGRGYNEQFF.

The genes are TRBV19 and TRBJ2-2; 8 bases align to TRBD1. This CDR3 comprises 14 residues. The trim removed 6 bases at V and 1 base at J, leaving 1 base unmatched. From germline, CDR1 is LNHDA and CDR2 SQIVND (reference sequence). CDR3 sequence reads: CASSGTGNTGELFF. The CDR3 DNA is TGTGCCAGTAGCGGGACAGGGAACACCGGGGAGCTGTTTTTT.

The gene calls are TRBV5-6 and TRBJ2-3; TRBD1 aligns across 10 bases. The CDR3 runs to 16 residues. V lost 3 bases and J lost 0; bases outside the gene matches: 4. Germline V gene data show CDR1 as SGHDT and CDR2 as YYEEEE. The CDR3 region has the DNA TGTGCCAGCAGCTCAAGGACAGGGGGGAGCACAGATACGCAGTATTTT. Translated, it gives CASSSRTGGSTDTQYF. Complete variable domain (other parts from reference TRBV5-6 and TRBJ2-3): DAGVTQSPTHLIKTRGQQVTLRCSPKSGHDTVSWYQQALGQGPQFIFQYYEEEERQRGNFPDRFSGHQFPNYSSELNVNALLLGDSALYLCASSSRTGGSTDTQYFGPGTRLTVL.

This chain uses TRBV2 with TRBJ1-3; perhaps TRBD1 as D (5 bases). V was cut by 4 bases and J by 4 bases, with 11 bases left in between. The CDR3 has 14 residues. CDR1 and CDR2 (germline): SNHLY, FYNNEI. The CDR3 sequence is CASSGVGAGNTIYF. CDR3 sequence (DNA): TGTGCCAGCAGTGGTGTAGGGGCCGGAAACACCATATATTTT.

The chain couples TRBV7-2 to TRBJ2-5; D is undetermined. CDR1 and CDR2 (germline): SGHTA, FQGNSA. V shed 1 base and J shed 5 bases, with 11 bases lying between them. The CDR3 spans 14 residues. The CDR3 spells CASSLGVAFETQYF. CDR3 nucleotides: TGTGCCAGCAGCTTAGGGGTAGCATTCGAGACCCAGTACTTC.

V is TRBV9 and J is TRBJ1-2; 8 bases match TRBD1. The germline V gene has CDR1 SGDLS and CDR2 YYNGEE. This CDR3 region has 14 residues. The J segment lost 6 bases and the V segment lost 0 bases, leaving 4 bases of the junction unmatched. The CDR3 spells CASSVGTGKDGYTF. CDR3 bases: TGTGCCAGCAGCGTAGGGACAGGGAAGGATGGCTACACCTTC.